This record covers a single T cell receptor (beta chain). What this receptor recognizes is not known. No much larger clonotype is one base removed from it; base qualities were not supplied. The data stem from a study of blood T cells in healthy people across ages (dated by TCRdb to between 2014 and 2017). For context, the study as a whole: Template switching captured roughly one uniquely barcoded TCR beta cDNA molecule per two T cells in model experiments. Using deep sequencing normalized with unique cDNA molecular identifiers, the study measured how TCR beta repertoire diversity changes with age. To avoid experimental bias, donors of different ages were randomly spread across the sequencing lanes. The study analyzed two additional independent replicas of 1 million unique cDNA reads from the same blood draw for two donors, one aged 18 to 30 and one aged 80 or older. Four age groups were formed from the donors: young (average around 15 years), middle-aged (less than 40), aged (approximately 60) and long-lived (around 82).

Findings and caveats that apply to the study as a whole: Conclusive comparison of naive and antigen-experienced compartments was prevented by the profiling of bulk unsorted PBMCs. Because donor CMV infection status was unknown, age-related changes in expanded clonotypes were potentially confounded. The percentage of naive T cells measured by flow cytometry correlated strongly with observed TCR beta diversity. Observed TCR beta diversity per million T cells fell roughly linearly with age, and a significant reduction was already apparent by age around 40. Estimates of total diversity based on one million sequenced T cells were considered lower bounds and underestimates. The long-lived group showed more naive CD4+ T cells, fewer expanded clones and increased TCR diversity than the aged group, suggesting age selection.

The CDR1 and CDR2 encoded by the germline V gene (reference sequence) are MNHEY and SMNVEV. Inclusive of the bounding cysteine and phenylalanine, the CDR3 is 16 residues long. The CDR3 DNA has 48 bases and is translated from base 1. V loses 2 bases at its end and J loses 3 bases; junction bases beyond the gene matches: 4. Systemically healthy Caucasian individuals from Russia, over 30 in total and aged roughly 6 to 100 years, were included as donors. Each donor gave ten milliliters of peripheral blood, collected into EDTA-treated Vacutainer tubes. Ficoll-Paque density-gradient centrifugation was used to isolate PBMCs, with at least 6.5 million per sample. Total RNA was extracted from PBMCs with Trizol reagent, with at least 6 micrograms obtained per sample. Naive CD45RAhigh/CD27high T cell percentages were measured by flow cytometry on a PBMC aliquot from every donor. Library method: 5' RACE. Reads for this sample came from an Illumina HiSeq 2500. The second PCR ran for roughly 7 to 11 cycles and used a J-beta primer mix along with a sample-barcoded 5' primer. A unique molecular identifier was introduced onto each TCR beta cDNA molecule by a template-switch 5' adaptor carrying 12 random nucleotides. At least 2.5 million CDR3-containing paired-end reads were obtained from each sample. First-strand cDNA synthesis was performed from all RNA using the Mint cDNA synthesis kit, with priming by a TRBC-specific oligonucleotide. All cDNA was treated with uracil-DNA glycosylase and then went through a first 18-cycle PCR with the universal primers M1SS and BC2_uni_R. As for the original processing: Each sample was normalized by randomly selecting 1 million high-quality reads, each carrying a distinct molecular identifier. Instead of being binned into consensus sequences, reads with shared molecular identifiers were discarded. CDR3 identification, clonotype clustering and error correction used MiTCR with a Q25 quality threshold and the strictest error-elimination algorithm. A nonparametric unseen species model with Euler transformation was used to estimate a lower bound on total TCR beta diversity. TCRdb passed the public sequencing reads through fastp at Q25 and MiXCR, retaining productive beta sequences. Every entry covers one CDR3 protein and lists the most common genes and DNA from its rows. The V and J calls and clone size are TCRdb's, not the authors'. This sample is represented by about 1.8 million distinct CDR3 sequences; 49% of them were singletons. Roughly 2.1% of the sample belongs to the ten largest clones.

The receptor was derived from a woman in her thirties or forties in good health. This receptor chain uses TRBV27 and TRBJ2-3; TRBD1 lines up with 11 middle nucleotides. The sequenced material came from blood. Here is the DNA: TGTGCCAGCAGTTTACGCTGGGACAGGGGGACAGATACGCAGTATTTT. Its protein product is CASSLRWDRGTDTQYF.